Below are 7 T cell receptor beta chains sequenced from a single sample in a study of prognosis after radiotherapy for stage I lung cancer. Multiplex PCR, run in two rounds, amplified TCR beta CDR3 from genomic DNA. Gene-specific primers for each TRBV and TRBJ gene drove first-round PCR. One entry per CDR3 protein results from TCRdb running MiXCR on the multiplex PCR reads. The sample has more than 30,000 distinct CDR3 sequences; over 40% are singletons. Here the sequenced sample was PBMCs, taken before or after stereotactic body radiation therapy (not recorded which). The receptors were sampled from a donor over 45 with non-small cell lung cancer.

A few counts support this clonotype. It is likely a read error: a sequence one base away is far more abundant. The CDR3 DNA is TGTGCCAGCAGTTACTTCGGGACAGGTTCTTCCTACGATCAGTACTTC. Amino acid sequence: CASSYFGTGSSYDQYF. The rearrangement joins TRBV6-2 or TRBV6-3 to TRBJ2-7; TRBD1 aligns across 8 bases. This CDR3 spans 16 amino acids. Germline CDR1 MNHEY, CDR2 SVGEGT.

In this sample, this clonotype turned up many times. V and J are TRBV11-2 and TRBJ2-4; tentative D call: TRBD1 (6 bases). The CDR3 has 15 residues. V shed 6 bases and J shed 0 bases, with 12 bases lying between them. Germline CDR1 reads SGHAT; CDR2 reads FQNNGV. The CDR3 region is CASSPDRLAKNIQYF. The CDR3 bases are TGTGCCAGCAGTCCAGACAGGCTAGCCAAAAACATTCAGTACTTC.

The chain carries TRBV7-9 and TRBJ2-1, with 7 nucleotides matching TRBD2. V shed 3 bases, J shed 7 bases, and the junction held 18 bases outside the gene matches. Germline assignment: CDR1 SEHNR and CDR2 FQNEAQ (reference sequence). The CDR3 loop spans 18 amino acids. CDR3 sequence: CASSLGWGRAGAGNEQFF. The CDR3 region has the DNA TGTGCCAGCAGCTTGGGTTGGGGGAGGGCCGGGGCTGGGAATGAGCAGTTCTTC.

The chain employs TRBV6-1 and TRBJ2-7, with 7 bases lining up with TRBD1. The trim removed 6 bases at V and 3 bases at J, leaving 11 bases unmatched. CDR3 size: 15 residues. Per germline, CDR1 MNHNS and CDR2 SASEGT. CDR3 DNA: TGTGCCAGCAGCCACGACAGGGACCTAAGCTACGAGCAGTACTTC. Residues: CASSHDRDLSYEQYF.

The CDR3 reads CASSPEGIWRQFF. In nucleotides, the CDR3 is TGCGCCAGCAGCCCGGAGGGGATCTGGCGGCAGTTCTTC. The chain is built from TRBV5-1 and TRBJ2-1, with D maybe TRBD2 (6 bases). The CDR3 length is 13 residues. V lost 4 bases and J lost 12, with 17 bases in between. CDR1 and CDR2 from the germline V gene are SGHRS and YFSETQ.

This clonotype was picked up many times. The genes are TRBV9 and TRBJ2-2, with a possible D match to TRBD1 (6 bases). The CDR3 is 16 amino acids. CDR1 and CDR2 (germline): SGDLS, YYNGEE. V lost 4 bases and J 4 bases, leaving 17 bases between the germline ends. Here the CDR3 DNA reads TGTGCCAGCAGCCCCCAGGTAGGGGGTAGCACCGGGGAGCTGTTTTTT. Residues: CASSPQVGGSTGELFF.

Points on this clonotype: This likely stems from a read error, as it lies one base from a far larger clone. This rearrangement joins TRBV6-4 to TRBJ2-7; TRBD1 matches 8 bases. The CDR3 length is 13 residues. The V segment lost 6 bases and the J segment 7 bases; nucleotides outside the gene matches: 8. Germline V lookup: CDR1 MRHNA, CDR2 SNTAGT. CDR3 amino acids: CASSSGQVREQYF. The DNA of the CDR3 is TGTGCCAGCAGCTCGGGACAGGTGCGAGAGCAGTACTTC.